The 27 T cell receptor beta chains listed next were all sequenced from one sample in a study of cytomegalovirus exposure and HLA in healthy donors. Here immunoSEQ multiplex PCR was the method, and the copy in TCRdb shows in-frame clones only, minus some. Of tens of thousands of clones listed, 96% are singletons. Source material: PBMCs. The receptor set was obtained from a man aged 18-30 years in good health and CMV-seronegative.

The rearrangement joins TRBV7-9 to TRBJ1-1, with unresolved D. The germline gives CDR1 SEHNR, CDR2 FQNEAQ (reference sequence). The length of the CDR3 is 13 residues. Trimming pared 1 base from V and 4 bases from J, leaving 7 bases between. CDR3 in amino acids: CASSLDGLTEAFF. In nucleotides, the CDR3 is TGTGCCAGCAGCTTAGACGGACTCACTGAAGCTTTCTTT.

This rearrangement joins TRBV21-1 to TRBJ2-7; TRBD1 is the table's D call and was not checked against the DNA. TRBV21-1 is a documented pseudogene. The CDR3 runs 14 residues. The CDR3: CATRYGDRVYEQYV. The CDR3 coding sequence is TGTGCCACGCGGTATGGGGACAGGGTGTACGAGCAGTACGTC.

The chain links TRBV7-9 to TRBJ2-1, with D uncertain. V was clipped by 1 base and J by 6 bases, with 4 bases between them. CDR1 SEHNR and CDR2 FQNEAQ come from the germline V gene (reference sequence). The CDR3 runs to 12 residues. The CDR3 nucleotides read TGTGCCAGCAGCTTAGGTATCAATGAGCAGTTCTTC. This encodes CASSLGINEQFF.

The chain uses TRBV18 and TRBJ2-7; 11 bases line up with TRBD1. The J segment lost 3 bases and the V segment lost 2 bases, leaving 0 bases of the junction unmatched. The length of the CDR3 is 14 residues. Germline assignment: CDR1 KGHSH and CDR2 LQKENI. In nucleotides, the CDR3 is TGTGCCAGCTCACCAGGGACAGGGGGCTACGAGCAGTACTTC. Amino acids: CASSPGTGGYEQYF.

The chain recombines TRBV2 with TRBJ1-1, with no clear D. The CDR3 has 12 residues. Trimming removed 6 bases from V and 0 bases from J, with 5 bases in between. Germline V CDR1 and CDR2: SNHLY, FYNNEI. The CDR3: CASSPLNTEAFF. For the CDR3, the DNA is TGTGCCAGCAGCCCGTTGAACACTGAAGCTTTCTTT.

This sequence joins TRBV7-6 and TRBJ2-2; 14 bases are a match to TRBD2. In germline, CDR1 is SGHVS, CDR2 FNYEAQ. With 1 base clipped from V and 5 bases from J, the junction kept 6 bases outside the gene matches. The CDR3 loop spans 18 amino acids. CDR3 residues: CASSLVGTSGSVTGELFF. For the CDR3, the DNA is TGTGCCAGCAGCTTAGTTGGGACTAGCGGGAGTGTTACCGGGGAGCTGTTTTTT.

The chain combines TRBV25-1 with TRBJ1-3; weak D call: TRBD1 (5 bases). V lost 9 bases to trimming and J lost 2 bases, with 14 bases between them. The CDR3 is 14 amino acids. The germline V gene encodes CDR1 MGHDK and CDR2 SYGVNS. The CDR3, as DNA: TGTGCCAGGGGACTGGGGGAAGCTGGAAACACCATATATTTT. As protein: CARGLGEAGNTIYF. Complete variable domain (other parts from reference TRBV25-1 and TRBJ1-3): EADIYQTPRYLVIGTGKKITLECSQTMGHDKMYWYQQDPGMELHLIHYSYGVNSTEKGDLSSESTVSRIRTEHFPLTLESARPSHTSQYLCARGLGEAGNTIYFGEGSWLTVV.

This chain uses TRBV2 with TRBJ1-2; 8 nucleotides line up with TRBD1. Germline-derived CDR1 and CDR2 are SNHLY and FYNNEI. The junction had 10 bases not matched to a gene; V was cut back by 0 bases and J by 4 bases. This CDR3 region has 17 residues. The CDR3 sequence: CASSEALLGQGIYGYTF. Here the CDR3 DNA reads TGTGCCAGCAGTGAAGCGCTCCTCGGACAGGGAATCTATGGCTACACCTTC.

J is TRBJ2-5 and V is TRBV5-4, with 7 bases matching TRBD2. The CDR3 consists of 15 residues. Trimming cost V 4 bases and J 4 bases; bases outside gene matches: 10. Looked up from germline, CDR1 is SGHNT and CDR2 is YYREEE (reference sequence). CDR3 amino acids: CASSLFGEGRETQYF. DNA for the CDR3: TGTGCCAGCAGCCTCTTCGGGGAGGGGAGAGAGACCCAGTACTTC. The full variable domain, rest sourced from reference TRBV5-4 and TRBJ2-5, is ETGVTQSPTHLIKTRGQQVTLRCSSQSGHNTVSWYQQALGQGPQFIFQYYREEENGRGNFPPRFSGLQFPNYSSELNVNALELDDSALYLCASSLFGEGRETQYFGPGTRLLVL.

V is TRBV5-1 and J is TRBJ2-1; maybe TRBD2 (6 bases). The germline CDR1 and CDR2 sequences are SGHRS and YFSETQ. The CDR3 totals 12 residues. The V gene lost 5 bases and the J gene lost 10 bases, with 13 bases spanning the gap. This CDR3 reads CASRSLGGEQFF. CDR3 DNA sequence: TGCGCCAGCAGAAGTTTGGGGGGAGAGCAGTTCTTC.

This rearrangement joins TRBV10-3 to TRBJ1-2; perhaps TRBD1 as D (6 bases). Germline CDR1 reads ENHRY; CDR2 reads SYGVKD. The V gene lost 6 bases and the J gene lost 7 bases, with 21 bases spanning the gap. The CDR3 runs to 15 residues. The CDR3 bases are TGTGCCATCAGGGTGACAGGTGATTCGTCGTTTGGCTACACCTTC. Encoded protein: CAIRVTGDSSFGYTF.

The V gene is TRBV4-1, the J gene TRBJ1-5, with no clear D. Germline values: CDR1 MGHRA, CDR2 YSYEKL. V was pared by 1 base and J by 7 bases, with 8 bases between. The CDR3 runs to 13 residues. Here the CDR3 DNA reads TGCGCCAGCAGCCAAGCTGGAGACCAGCCCCAGCATTTT. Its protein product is CASSQAGDQPQHF.

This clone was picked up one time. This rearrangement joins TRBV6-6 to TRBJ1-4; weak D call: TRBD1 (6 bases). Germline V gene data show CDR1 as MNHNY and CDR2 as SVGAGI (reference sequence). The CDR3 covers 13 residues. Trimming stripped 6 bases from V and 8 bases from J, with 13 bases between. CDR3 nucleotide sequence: TGTGCCAGCAGCTCTACAGGGTACGAAAAACTGTTTTTT. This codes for CASSSTGYEKLFF.

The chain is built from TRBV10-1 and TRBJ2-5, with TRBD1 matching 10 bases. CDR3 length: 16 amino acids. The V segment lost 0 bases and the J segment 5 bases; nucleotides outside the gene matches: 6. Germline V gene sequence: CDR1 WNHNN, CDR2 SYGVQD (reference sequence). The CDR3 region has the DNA TGCGCCAGCAGTGAGTCGACAGGGGGCATCGGGGAGACCCAGTACTTC. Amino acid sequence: CASSESTGGIGETQYF.

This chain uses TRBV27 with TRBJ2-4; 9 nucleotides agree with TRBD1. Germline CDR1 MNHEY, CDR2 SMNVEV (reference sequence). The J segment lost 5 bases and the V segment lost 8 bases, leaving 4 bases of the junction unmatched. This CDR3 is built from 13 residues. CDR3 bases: TGTGCCAGCCGGACAGGGGCACAAAACATTCAGTACTTC. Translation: CASRTGAQNIQYF.

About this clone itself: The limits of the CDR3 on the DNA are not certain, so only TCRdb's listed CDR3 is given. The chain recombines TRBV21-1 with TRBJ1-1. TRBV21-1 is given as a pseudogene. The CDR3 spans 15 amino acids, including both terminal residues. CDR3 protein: CASSKRWATGTEAFF.

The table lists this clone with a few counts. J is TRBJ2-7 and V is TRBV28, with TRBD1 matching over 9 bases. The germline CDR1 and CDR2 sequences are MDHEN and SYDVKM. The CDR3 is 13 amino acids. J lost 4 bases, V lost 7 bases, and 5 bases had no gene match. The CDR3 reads CASTPGQGYEQYF. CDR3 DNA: TGTGCCAGCACCCCCGGACAGGGGTACGAGCAGTACTTC. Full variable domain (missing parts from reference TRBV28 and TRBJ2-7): DVKVTQSSRYLVKRTGEKVFLECVQDMDHENMFWYRQDPGLGLRLIYFSYDVKMKEKGDIPEGYSVSREKKERFSLILESASTNQTSMYLCASTPGQGYEQYFGPGTRLTVT.

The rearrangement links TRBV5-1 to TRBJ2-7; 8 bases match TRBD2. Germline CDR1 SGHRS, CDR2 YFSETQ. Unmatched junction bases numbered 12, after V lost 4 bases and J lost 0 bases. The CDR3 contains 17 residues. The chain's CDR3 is CASSPIEKRESSYEQYV. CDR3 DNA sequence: TGCGCCAGCAGCCCCATCGAGAAGCGGGAGAGCTCCTACGAGCAGTACGTC.

The CDR3 nucleotides read TGCAGTGCTGAAAACAGGGGAGGCTACACCTTC. It yields the protein CSAENRGGYTF. The V call is TRBV20-1, the J call TRBJ1-2; 7 nucleotides line up with TRBD1. The CDR3 is 11 residues long. Germline V lookup: CDR1 DFQATT, CDR2 SNEGSKA (reference sequence). Trimming took 5 bases from V and 8 from J; bases not matched to a gene: 5.

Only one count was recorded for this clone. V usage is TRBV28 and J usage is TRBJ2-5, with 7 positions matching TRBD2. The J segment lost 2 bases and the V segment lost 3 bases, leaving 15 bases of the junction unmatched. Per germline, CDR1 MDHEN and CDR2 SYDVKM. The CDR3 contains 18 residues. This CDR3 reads CASSFWVDGRRGQETQYF. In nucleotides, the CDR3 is TGTGCCAGCAGTTTCTGGGTGGACGGGAGGCGAGGGCAAGAGACCCAGTACTTC.

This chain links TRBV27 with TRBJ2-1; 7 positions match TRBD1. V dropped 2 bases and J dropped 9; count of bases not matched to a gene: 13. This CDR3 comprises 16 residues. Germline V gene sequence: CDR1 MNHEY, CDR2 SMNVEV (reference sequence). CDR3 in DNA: TGTGCCAGCAGTTTACGGCCCAGGGGGTATGGGAGTGAGCAGTTCTTC. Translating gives CASSLRPRGYGSEQFF.

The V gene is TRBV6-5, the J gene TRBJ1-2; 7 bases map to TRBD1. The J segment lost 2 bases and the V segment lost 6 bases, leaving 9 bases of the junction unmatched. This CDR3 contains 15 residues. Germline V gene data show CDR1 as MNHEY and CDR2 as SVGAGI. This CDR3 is CASSRARDRNYGYTF. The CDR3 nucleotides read TGTGCCAGCAGCAGGGCCCGGGACAGAAACTATGGCTACACCTTC.

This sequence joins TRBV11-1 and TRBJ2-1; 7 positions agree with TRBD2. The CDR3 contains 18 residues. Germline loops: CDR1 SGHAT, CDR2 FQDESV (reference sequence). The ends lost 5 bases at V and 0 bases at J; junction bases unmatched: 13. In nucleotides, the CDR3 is TGTGCCAGCAGCAGGGACTACCGTAGGGGCCTCTCCTACAATGAGCAGTTCTTC. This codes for CASSRDYRRGLSYNEQFF.

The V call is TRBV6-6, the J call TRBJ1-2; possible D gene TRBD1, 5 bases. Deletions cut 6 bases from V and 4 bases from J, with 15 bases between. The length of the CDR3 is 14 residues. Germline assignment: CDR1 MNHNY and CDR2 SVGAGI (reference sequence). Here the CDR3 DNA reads TGTGCCAGCAGGTTCGAAGACGGGGGCTATGGCTACACCTTC. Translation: CASRFEDGGYGYTF.

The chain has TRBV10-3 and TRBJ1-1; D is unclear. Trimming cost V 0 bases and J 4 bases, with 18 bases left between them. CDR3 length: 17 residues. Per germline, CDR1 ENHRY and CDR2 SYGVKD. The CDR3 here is CAISESNGRGWGTEAFF. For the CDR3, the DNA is TGTGCCATCAGTGAGTCGAATGGGCGGGGATGGGGCACTGAAGCTTTCTTT.

The chain's CDR3 is CASSVGLALEQYF. CDR3 in DNA: TGTGCCAGTAGTGTTGGACTAGCGCTCGAGCAGTACTTC. The rearrangement uses TRBV19 and TRBJ2-7; TRBD2 agrees at 9 bases. Germline CDR1 reads LNHDA; CDR2 reads SQIVND (reference sequence). After removal of 5 bases from V and 6 bases from J, the junction contained 5 bases not matched to a gene. CDR3 size: 13 residues.

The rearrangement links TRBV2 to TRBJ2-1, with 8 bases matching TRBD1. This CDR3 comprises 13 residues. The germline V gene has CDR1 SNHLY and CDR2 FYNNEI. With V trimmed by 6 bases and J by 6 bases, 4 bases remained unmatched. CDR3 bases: TGTGCCAGCAGCCTCGGGACAGGCAATGAGCAGTTCTTC. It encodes CASSLGTGNEQFF.